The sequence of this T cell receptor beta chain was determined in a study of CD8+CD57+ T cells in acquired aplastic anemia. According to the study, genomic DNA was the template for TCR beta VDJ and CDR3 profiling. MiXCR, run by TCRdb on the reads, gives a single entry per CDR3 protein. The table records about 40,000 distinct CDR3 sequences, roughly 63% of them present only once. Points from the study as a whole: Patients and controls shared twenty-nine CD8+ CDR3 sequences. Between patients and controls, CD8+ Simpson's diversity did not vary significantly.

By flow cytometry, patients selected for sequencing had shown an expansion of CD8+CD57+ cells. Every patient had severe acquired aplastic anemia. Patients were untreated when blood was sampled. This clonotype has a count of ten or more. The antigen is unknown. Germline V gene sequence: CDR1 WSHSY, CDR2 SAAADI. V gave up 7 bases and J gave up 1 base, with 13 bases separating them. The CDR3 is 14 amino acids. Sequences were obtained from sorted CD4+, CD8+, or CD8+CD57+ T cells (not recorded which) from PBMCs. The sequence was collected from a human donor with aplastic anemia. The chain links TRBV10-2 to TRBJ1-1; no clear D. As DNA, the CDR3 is TGCGCCAGCATTGTCGAAGTTGGGAACACTGAAGCTTTCTTT. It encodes CASIVEVGNTEAFF.